This T cell receptor beta chain was sequenced during a study of vaccination and CD4 T cells after COVID-19. In the study overall: Six men and four women formed the convalescents, two being Hispanic.

Study results and limitations: A median approximately 83% of convalescent patients' SARS-CoV-2-reactive clones emerged only after vaccination.

With the Oncomine TCR Beta short-read assay, DNA from cultured CD4+ T cells was sequenced. TCRdb recomputed calls from the PCR reads with MiXCR, one row per CDR3 protein. The sample lists more than 7,500 distinct CDR3 sequences, roughly 44% occurring once. This sample's treatment: roughly nine-day PBMC culture with coronavirus spike peptide pools or control peptides (ViraFEST assay). The unexposed donor gave CD4+ T cells before the COVID-19 pandemic (2011-2018). Per-well cultures of millions of PBMCs received roughly 9.8 IU/ml IL-2 and about 9.1 ug/ml peptide pools. A half-volume replacement of the medium with fresh IL-2 medium was performed on days 3 and 7. As regards this clonotype: Its target is unknown.

The sequencing sample was made of CD4+ T cells from blood, cultured in vitro. The TCR originated in a human donor in good health.

The CDR3: CASSSRLAGDPEQYF. CDR3 bases: TGTGCCAGCAGCTCAAGACTAGCGGGGGACCCCGAGCAGTACTTC. The chain employs TRBV7-2 and TRBJ2-7; TRBD2 matches at 12 bases. Germline-derived CDR1 and CDR2 are SGHTA and FQGNSA. Trimming at V came to 4 bases and at J to 6 bases, leaving 7 bases not matched to a gene. This CDR3 spans 15 amino acids.